This record looks at one TCR beta chain sequence and its context. Its antigen remains unknown. The sample belongs to a study of early stage breast cancer tumors. Study-wide findings and caveats: Tumors had roughly 2.5-fold higher T cell density than normal breast.

Libraries were prepared by immunoSEQ multiplex PCR; TCRdb keeps only in-frame clonotypes and omits some of them. The sample holds about 69,000 clones, more than 70% seen once. Germline-derived CDR1 and CDR2 are SGHTA and FQGTGA. This CDR3 is 13 amino acids long. The V end lost 3 bases, the J end lost 4 bases, and 8 bases lay between the germline ends. Sample: blood. The chain carries TRBV7-3 and TRBJ2-3; D unclear. This sequence was found in a person aged 35 to 50 with breast cancer. The CDR3 bases are TGTGCCAGCAGCTTGCCTTCTTCAGATACGCAGTATTTT. Translation: CASSLPSSDTQYF.